The present T cell receptor (beta chain) was sequenced within a study of blood T cell repertoires in COVID-19. Germline V gene sequence: CDR1 SGHDT, CDR2 YYEEEE. CDR3 size: 13 residues. Trimming took off 4 bases at V and 5 bases at J, with 12 bases between the two ends. Sequencing was performed with immunoSEQ multiplex PCR; in TCRdb, only in-frame clones are kept and a portion is missing. The data show roughly 250,000 clones, 84% seen once. This receptor was obtained from a human donor in a cohort sampled during active COVID-19. The sample consisted of peripheral blood. This sequence joins TRBV5-6 and TRBJ1-1; D not certain. CDR3 sequence (DNA): TGTGCCAGCAGCACGTTAGGGAGAACTGAAGCTTTCTTT. The encoded protein is CASSTLGRTEAFF.